The 23 T cell receptor beta chains listed next were all sequenced from one sample in a study of CD8+ T cells in alopecia areata. Extracted from the samples, RNA was reverse transcribed into cDNA to serve as the sequencing template. TCRdb's table, derived via immunoSEQ multiplex PCR, lists solely in-frame clones and lacks some. The top ten hold roughly 19% of the sample, which has more than 150,000 clones, approximately 53% seen once. The specimen was CD8+ T cells sorted from blood, collected at week 0. The receptors come from a human donor with alopecia areata.

V gene TRBV2 combines with J gene TRBJ1-2; D gene ambiguous. This CDR3 is built from 14 residues. Germline V CDR1 and CDR2: SNHLY, FYNNEI. The V and J ends lost 6 bases and 5 bases respectively, with 16 bases between them. The CDR3 protein is CASSLGGFLYGYTF. CDR3 nucleotide sequence: TGTGCCAGCAGCCTCGGTGGGTTCTTATATGGCTACACCTTC.

This clone appeared once. In DNA, the CDR3 is TGTGCCTGGAGTGGTAACGGGTACGAGCAGTACTTC. Protein product: CAWSGNGYEQYF. This chain connects TRBV30 to TRBJ2-7; the D is unclear. The CDR3 covers 12 residues. CDR1 is GTSNPN and CDR2 is SVGIG in the germline V gene (reference sequence). The V and J ends lost 1 base and 4 bases respectively, with 8 bases between them.

This clone was seen a few times. The CDR3 DNA reads TGTGCCAGCAGCCCTCGGCAGGGGGACGCCGGGGAGCTGTTTTTT. Translated: CASSPRQGDAGELFF. This sequence joins TRBV5-4 and TRBJ2-2; 7 bases align to TRBD1. The CDR3 covers 15 residues. Germline CDR1 SGHNT, CDR2 YYREEE (reference sequence). J lost 6 bases, V lost 4 bases, and 9 bases had no gene match.

V is TRBV13 and J is TRBJ2-7; the match to TRBD1 covers 7 bases. Germline V gene data show CDR1 as PRHDT and CDR2 as FYEKMQ (reference sequence). The CDR3 sequence is 14 residues long. Trimming cost V 2 bases and J 0 bases; bases outside gene matches: 1. The CDR3 region has the DNA TGTGCCAGCAGCTTATGGGACAGCTCCTACGAGCAGTACTTC. Amino acid sequence: CASSLWDSSYEQYF.

This clone was seen a few times. The chain carries TRBV29-1 and TRBJ2-7; D may be TRBD2 (5 bases). Trimming took off 6 bases at V and 0 bases at J, with 15 bases between the two ends. Germline CDR1 SQVTM, CDR2 ANQGSEA. CDR3 length: 14 amino acids. The CDR3 region is CSVSGVEGSYEQYF. DNA of the CDR3: TGCAGCGTAAGTGGCGTTGAGGGCTCCTACGAGCAGTACTTC.

This clone has more than one count but fewer than ten. The rearrangement uses TRBV7-2 and TRBJ1-1; D might be TRBD1 (6 bases). This CDR3 is 15 amino acids long. Germline V gives CDR1 SGHTA, CDR2 FQGNSA. Trimming removed 0 bases at V and 6 bases at J, with 14 bases between. Here the CDR3 DNA reads TGTGCCAGCAGCTTAGCTCAGGGAAGGGGGGCTGAAGCTTTCTTT. Its translation is CASSLAQGRGAEAFF.

This clone was counted between two and nine times. The chain has TRBV5-1 and TRBJ2-7; 8 bases line up with TRBD1. Per germline, CDR1 SGHRS and CDR2 YFSETQ. This CDR3 has 14 residues. The J segment lost 0 bases and the V segment lost 4 bases, leaving 3 bases of the junction unmatched. The CDR3 DNA reads as TGCGCCAGCAGCAGGGACAGGTCCTCCTACGAGCAGTACTTC. Translating gives CASSRDRSSYEQYF.

This chain connects TRBV20-1 to TRBJ1-2; no definite D call. The V end lost 3 bases, the J end lost 4 bases, and 3 bases lay between the germline ends. CDR1 is DFQATT and CDR2 is SNEGSKA in the germline V gene (reference sequence). CDR3 length: 10 amino acids. The CDR3 loop reads CSARTYGYTF. DNA for the CDR3: TGCAGTGCTAGGACCTATGGCTACACCTTC.

The chain carries TRBV30 and TRBJ1-1; the D gene is possibly TRBD1 (5 bases). The CDR3 loop spans 15 amino acids. Trimming took 0 bases from V and 0 from J, leaving 11 bases between them. Germline V CDR1 and CDR2: GTSNPN, SVGIG (reference sequence). CDR3 amino acids: CAWSVDSLMNTEAFF. CDR3 bases: TGTGCCTGGAGTGTAGACAGCCTCATGAACACTGAAGCTTTCTTT.

The chain joins TRBV27 to TRBJ2-5; D gene ambiguous. Germline V gives CDR1 MNHEY, CDR2 SMNVEV (reference sequence). V lost 4 bases to trimming and J lost 5 bases, with 8 bases between them. The CDR3 extends over 12 amino acids. CDR3 DNA sequence: TGTGCCAGCAGTTCCTTCGGGGAGACCCAGTACTTC. Translating gives CASSSFGETQYF.

J is TRBJ1-1 and V is TRBV30; D possibly corresponds to TRBD1 (6 bases). Trimming shortened V by 4 bases and J by 2 bases, and 8 bases separated the two germline ends. This CDR3 has 12 amino acids. The germline V gene encodes CDR1 GTSNPN and CDR2 SVGIG (reference sequence). Here the CDR3 reads CAWKGGNTEAFF. CDR3 DNA: TGTGCCTGGAAGGGGGGCAACACTGAAGCTTTCTTT.

The chain joins TRBV5-1 to TRBJ1-1; 8 nucleotides match TRBD1. With V trimmed by 0 bases and J by 5 bases, 6 bases remained unmatched. CDR1 SGHRS and CDR2 YFSETQ come from the germline V gene. The CDR3 is 15 amino acids. Written as DNA, the CDR3 is TGCGCCAGCAGCTTGGGACAGGGGTCGGGGACTGAAGCTTTCTTT. Translating it yields CASSLGQGSGTEAFF. Supplemented by reference TRBV5-1 and TRBJ1-1, the full variable domain reads KAGVTQTPRYLIKTRGQQVTLSCSPISGHRSVSWYQQTPGQGLQFLFEYFSETQRNKGNFPGRFSGRQFSNSRSEMNVSTLELGDSALYLCASSLGQGSGTEAFFGQGTRLTVV.

The chain employs TRBV25-1 and TRBJ2-1; D uncertain. The V end lost 10 bases, the J end lost 7 bases, and 17 bases lay between the germline ends. This CDR3 comprises 13 residues. Germline V gives CDR1 MGHDK, CDR2 SYGVNS. CDR3 in DNA: TGTGCCACCTACGTGGCGCGCCTTAATGAGCAGTTCTTC. It codes for CATYVARLNEQFF.

J is TRBJ1-1 and V is TRBV4-3; no clear D gene. The CDR3 totals 13 residues. The V and J ends lost 4 bases and 1 base respectively, with 7 bases between them. From germline, CDR1 is LGHNA and CDR2 YSLEER. The CDR3 region has the DNA TGCGCCAGCAGCCCAAATGGGAACACTGAAGCTTTCTTT. Encoded protein: CASSPNGNTEAFF.

The chain is built from TRBV7-8 and TRBJ2-3; possible D gene TRBD2, 5 bases. With 0 bases removed from V and 4 bases from J, the gap between germline ends came to 14 bases. This CDR3 has 16 amino acids. Looked up from germline, CDR1 is SGHVS and CDR2 is FQNEAQ. CDR3 nucleotides: TGTGCCAGCAGCTTAGCCCGAACTAGGGTTTCAGATACGCAGTATTTT. This sequence encodes CASSLARTRVSDTQYF.

This clone was counted between two and nine times. V usage is TRBV6-4 and J usage is TRBJ2-1; D is unresolved. The CDR3 is 16 amino acids. Trimming shortened V by 0 bases and J by 0 bases, and 9 bases separated the two germline ends. Germline CDR1 is MRHNA and CDR2 is SNTAGT. The chain's CDR3 is CASSDSHLSSYNEQFF. The CDR3, as DNA: TGTGCCAGCAGTGACTCTCACCTTTCCTCCTACAATGAGCAGTTCTTC.

This chain links TRBV7-6 with TRBJ2-1, with unresolved D. The CDR3 runs to 11 residues. Trimming shortened V by 8 bases and J by 10 bases, and 12 bases separated the two germline ends. Germline V lookup: CDR1 SGHVS, CDR2 FNYEAQ. The CDR3 region has the DNA TGTGCCAGCCGGAGTGGGAACGAGCAGTTCTTC. Its protein is CASRSGNEQFF.

The chain has TRBV25-1 and TRBJ2-7, with 7 bases that match TRBD1. This CDR3 spans 15 amino acids. Germline V CDR1 and CDR2: MGHDK, SYGVNS. V lost 4 bases and J lost 5; bases outside the gene matches: 11. The CDR3 nucleotides are TGTGCCAGCAGTGGCGAAGGACAGGCTTCAAACGAGCAGTACTTC. Translated: CASSGEGQASNEQYF.

V usage is TRBV7-8 and J usage is TRBJ1-5, with D perhaps matching TRBD1 (6 bases). The V gene lost 5 bases and the J gene lost 3 bases, with 14 bases spanning the gap. This CDR3 is built from 15 residues. Per germline, CDR1 SGHVS and CDR2 FQNEAQ. In nucleotides, the CDR3 is TGTGCCAGCAGCCTCAGGGGCAGGGACAATCAGCCCCAGCATTTT. It encodes CASSLRGRDNQPQHF.

The chain has TRBV29-1 and TRBJ2-7, with 7 positions matching TRBD1. Germline V gene sequence: CDR1 SQVTM, CDR2 ANQGSEA. V was pared by 6 bases and J by 0 bases, with 8 bases of the junction left unmatched. The CDR3 runs 14 residues. This CDR3 reads CSVAGGHNSYEQYF. The CDR3 nucleotides are TGCAGCGTGGCAGGGGGACACAACTCCTACGAGCAGTACTTC.

This chain connects TRBV6-6 to TRBJ2-2; D is undetermined. The CDR3 is 10 amino acids. V was pared by 4 bases and J by 6 bases, with 0 bases between. Germline loops: CDR1 MNHNY, CDR2 SVGAGI (reference sequence). DNA of the CDR3: TGTGCCAGCAGTTCCGGGGAGCTGTTTTTT. Its protein is CASSSGELFF.

This clone turned up a few times. The chain is built from TRBV30 and TRBJ2-3; 11 nucleotides align to TRBD2. This CDR3 region has 15 residues. V shed 2 bases, J shed 5 bases, and the junction held 6 bases outside the gene matches. Germline CDR1 GTSNPN, CDR2 SVGIG (reference sequence). CDR3 nucleotide sequence: TGTGCCTGGAGTTCGACTAGCGGGGTCGTAGATACGCAGTATTTT. Protein product: CAWSSTSGVVDTQYF.

The CDR3 here is CASSQTRAGEQYF. Here the CDR3 DNA reads TGCGCCAGCAGCCAAACACGGGCGGGGGAGCAGTACTTC. The genes are TRBV4-3 and TRBJ2-7, with D possibly being TRBD2 (6 bases). The CDR3 sequence is 13 residues long. Germline-derived CDR1 and CDR2 are LGHNA and YSLEER. V was shortened by 2 bases and J by 7 bases, with 12 bases between the two germline ends.